This T cell receptor (beta chain) was documented in a study of neoadjuvant anti-PD-1 for oral cavity cancer. This table comes from immunoSEQ multiplex PCR, and its TCRdb copy is limited to in-frame clones, with some not included. The repertoire has about 14,000 clones, about three quarters of them found once; the top ten carry about 3%. With V trimmed by 7 bases and J by 6 bases, 6 bases remained unmatched. Germline CDR1 is SNHLY and CDR2 is FYNNEI. The CDR3 runs to 14 residues. The time point is: after neoadjuvant nivolumab, at surgical resection. These newly diagnosed stage II-IVA oral cavity squamous cell carcinoma patients had no prior systemic or radiation treatment. Patients had HPV-negative, locally advanced oral cavity squamous cell carcinoma. Analysis of PBMCs was direct, with no culture step.

Specimen: PBMCs, collected after nivolumab (anti-PD-1) treatment. This clonotype was sampled from a person between 35 and 79 years old with oral cavity squamous cell carcinoma. The rearrangement uses TRBV2 and TRBJ1-5, with 10 nucleotides matching TRBD1. The CDR3 loop reads CASTTGGEGQPQHF. As DNA, the CDR3 is TGTGCCAGCACGACAGGGGGCGAGGGTCAGCCCCAGCATTTT.